This is a list of T cell receptor beta chains from one sample in a study of PD-1 blockade in mismatch repair-deficient tumors. The repertoire was sequenced with immunoSEQ multiplex PCR; TCRdb's copy has only in-frame clones and lacks some. This sample yields under 50,000 clones, of which over 75% are seen a single time; about 3.5% belongs to the top ten. Sample: PBMCs, taken before pembrolizumab treatment. Every receptor here comes from an adult with mismatch repair-deficient cancer. CDR3s include the opening cysteine and the closing phenylalanine or tryptophan. Fields, in order: D gene, clone size, J gene, V gene, CDR3 protein, CDR3 DNA. A D gene is named only where the DNA matches it firmly. Only some rows state a clone size, as once, few, many or a class for expanded clones.

d_call: NA
clone_size: NA
j_call: TRBJ2-3
v_call: TRBV7-9
cdr3_aa: CASSLRVQDPTDTQYF
cdr3_nt: TGTGCCAGCAGCTTAAGGGTGCAGGATCCCACAGATACGCAGTATTTT

d_call: NA
clone_size: NA
j_call: TRBJ1-5
v_call: TRBV30
cdr3_aa: CAWSMAAQPQHF
cdr3_nt: TGTGCCTGGAGTATGGCCGCACAGCCCCAGCATTTT

d_call: NA
clone_size: NA
j_call: TRBJ2-6
v_call: TRBV23-1
cdr3_aa: CASTQQPGANVLTF
cdr3_nt: TGCGCCAGCACCCAGCAGCCCGGGGCCAACGTCCTGACTTTC

d_call: TRBD1
clone_size: NA
j_call: TRBJ1-1
v_call: TRBV16
cdr3_aa: CASSQTGGQNTEAFF
cdr3_nt: TGTGCCAGCAGCCAGACAGGGGGCCAGAACACTGAAGCTTTCTTT

d_call: TRBD2
clone_size: NA
j_call: TRBJ2-7
v_call: TRBV5-4
cdr3_aa: CASSTGTSGRGHEQYF
cdr3_nt: TGTGCCAGCAGCACCGGGACTAGCGGGAGGGGACACGAGCAGTACTTC

d_call: TRBD1
clone_size: once
j_call: TRBJ1-2
v_call: TRBV5-1
cdr3_aa: CASSFGDRNDGYTF
cdr3_nt: TGCGCCAGCAGCTTCGGGGACAGGAACGATGGCTACACCTTC

d_call: TRBD2
clone_size: NA
j_call: TRBJ2-5
v_call: TRBV4-1
cdr3_aa: CASSQGFLAAQETQYF
cdr3_nt: TGCGCCAGCAGCCAAGGATTTCTAGCGGCCCAAGAGACCCAGTACTTC

d_call: NA
clone_size: NA
j_call: TRBJ1-2
v_call: TRBV5-5
cdr3_aa: CASSFGKAAYGYTF
cdr3_nt: TGTGCCAGCAGTTTTGGGAAGGCAGCCTATGGCTACACCTTC

d_call: TRBD1
clone_size: NA
j_call: TRBJ2-7
v_call: TRBV9
cdr3_aa: CASSPRPDRGISSWEQYF
cdr3_nt: TGTGCCAGCAGCCCCCGTCCAGACAGGGGGATTTCTTCATGGGAGCAGTACTTC

d_call: NA
clone_size: NA
j_call: TRBJ2-1
v_call: TRBV6-4
cdr3_aa: CASSEQGGLNEQFF
cdr3_nt: TGTGCCAGCAGTGAGCAGGGTGGGCTCAATGAGCAGTTCTTC